This T cell receptor (beta chain) was identified in a study of cytomegalovirus exposure and HLA in healthy donors. Points from the study as a whole: The study labeled fewer than 200 TCR beta chains cytomegalovirus-associated. Accurate HLA-A and HLA-B prediction from TCR beta sequences was reported for most subjects. Serostatus for CMV was the only available immune exposure information. The likely explanation for a cluster of highly shared sequence variants was sequencing artifact.

J was trimmed by 1 base and V by 8 bases; bases with no gene match: 1. Germline V gene data show CDR1 as MDHEN and CDR2 as SYDVKM. The CDR3 runs to 13 residues. This clone was observed a few times. Its antigen remains unknown. Amplification used 60 Vbeta primers and 13 Jbeta primers. The data were produced by immunoSEQ multiplex PCR, yet TCRdb's version contains in-frame clones alone and is incomplete. Here the sample spans about 120,000 clones, roughly 8.6% being singletons. Sequencing was performed on PBMCs. The TCR comes from a woman aged 35 to 49 in good health and CMV-seropositive. The genes are TRBV28 and TRBJ2-2; 7 positions match TRBD1. The CDR3 sequence: CASWTGNTGELFF. CDR3 nucleotides: TGTGCCAGCTGGACAGGGAACACCGGGGAGCTGTTTTTT.